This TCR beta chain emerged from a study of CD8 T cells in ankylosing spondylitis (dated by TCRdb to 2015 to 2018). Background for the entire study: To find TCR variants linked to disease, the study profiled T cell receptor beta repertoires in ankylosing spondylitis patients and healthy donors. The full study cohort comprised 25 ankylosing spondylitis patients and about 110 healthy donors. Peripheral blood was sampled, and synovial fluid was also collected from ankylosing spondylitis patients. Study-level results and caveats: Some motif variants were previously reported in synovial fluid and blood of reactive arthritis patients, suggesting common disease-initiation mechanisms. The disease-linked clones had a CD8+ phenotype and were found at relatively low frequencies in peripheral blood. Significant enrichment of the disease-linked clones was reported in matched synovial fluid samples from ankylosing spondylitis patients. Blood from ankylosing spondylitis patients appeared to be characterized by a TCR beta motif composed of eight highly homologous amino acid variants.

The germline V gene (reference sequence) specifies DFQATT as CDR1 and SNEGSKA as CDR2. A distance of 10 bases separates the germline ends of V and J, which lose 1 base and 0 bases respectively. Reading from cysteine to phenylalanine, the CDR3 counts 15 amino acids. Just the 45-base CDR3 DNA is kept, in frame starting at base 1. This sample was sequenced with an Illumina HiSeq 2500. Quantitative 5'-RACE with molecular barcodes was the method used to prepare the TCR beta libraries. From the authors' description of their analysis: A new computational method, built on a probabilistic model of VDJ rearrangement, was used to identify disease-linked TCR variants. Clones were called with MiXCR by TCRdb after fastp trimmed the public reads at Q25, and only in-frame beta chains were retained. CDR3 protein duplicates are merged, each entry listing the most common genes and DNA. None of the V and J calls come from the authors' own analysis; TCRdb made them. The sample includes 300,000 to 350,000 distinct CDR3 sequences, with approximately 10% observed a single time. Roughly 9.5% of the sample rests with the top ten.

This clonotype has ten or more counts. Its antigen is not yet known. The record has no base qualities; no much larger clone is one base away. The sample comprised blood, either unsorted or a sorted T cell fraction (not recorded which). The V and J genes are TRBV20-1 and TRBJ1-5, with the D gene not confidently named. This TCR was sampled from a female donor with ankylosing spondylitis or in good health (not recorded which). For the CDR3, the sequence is CSARVGAYSNQPQHF. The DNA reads TGCAGTGCTAGAGTAGGAGCTTATAGCAATCAGCCCCAGCATTTT.